The sequence of this TCR beta chain was determined in a study of cytomegalovirus exposure and HLA in healthy donors. Findings and caveats of the study: Reportedly, diagnosis of cytomegalovirus status by the classifier showed high specificity and sensitivity. Serostatus for CMV was the only available immune exposure information.

Remarks on this clone: Its matching antigen is unknown.

Both 60 Vbeta primers and 13 Jbeta primers went into the PCR. TCRdb keeps only in-frame clones here, not all; method: immunoSEQ multiplex PCR. In all, the sample yields roughly 190,000 clones. The sequencing input was PBMCs. The TCR was taken from a man between 25 and 39 years old in good health and CMV-seronegative.

CDR3: CAISESPGGGTFNTGELFF. The CDR3 DNA is TGTGCCATCAGTGAGTCCCCCGGGGGTGGGACTTTCAACACCGGGGAGCTGTTTTTT. V gene TRBV10-3 combines with J gene TRBJ2-2; possibly TRBD2 for D (6 bases). There are 19 residues in the CDR3. Germline V gene lookup returns CDR1 ENHRY and CDR2 SYGVKD. V lost 0 bases and J lost 2, with 19 bases in between.